The present entry profiles one TCR beta chain with its context. A second PCR, run for about 6 to 11 cycles, used a sample-barcoded 5' primer plus a J-beta primer mix. TCRdb reanalysed the 5' RACE reads using MiXCR and keeps one entry per CDR3 protein. Altogether under 850,000 distinct CDR3 sequences are present, around 36% being singletons, with the ten largest covering 10% to 15%. The data stem from a study of blood T cells in healthy people across ages. The CDR3 extends over 14 amino acids. The J segment lost 7 bases and the V segment lost 3 bases, leaving 7 bases of the junction unmatched. Sequenced: blood. The source of this sequence is a man aged 18 to 29 in good health. The genes are TRBV12-3 or TRBV12-4 and TRBJ2-7; the match to TRBD2 covers 9 bases. CDR3 coding DNA: TGTGCCAGCAGTTTTCAGGCTAGCGGGGATGAGCAGTACTTC. The encoded protein is CASSFQASGDEQYF.